The rows below give T cell receptor beta chains drawn from one sample of a study of blood T cell repertoires in COVID-19. Generated by immunoSEQ multiplex PCR, the TCRdb table keeps only in-frame clones and is missing some. Here the sample spans 140,000 to 150,000 clones, 80% to 90% being singletons. The sequencing sample was made of peripheral blood. The source is a woman aged 60 to 75 with COVID-19, enrolled during active disease. Both conserved end residues are part of each CDR3. A D gene is named only where the DNA matches it firmly. Clone size is stated in some rows and not others, as once, few, many or a class when expanded.

v_call	d_call	j_call	clone_size	cdr3_nt	cdr3_aa
TRBV7-8	-	TRBJ2-7	-	TGTGCCAGCAGCTTAGGAGAATACTACGAGCAGTACTTC	CASSLGEYYEQYF
TRBV2	-	TRBJ1-4	-	TGTGCCAGCCTTTATGAAAAACTGTTTTTT	CASLYEKLFF
TRBV6-5	TRBD2	TRBJ2-7	-	TGTGCCAGCAGTTACGGCGGGGGGATCTCCTACGAGCAGTACTTC	CASSYGGGISYEQYF
TRBV19	-	TRBJ1-1	-	TGTGCCAGTCTGGACACCCGAAACCTTGAAGCTTTCTTT	CASLDTRNLEAFF
TRBV9	TRBD2	TRBJ2-1	few	TGTGCCAGCAGCGAAGGGACTAGCGGGGGGATTGAGCAGTTCTTC	CASSEGTSGGIEQFF
TRBV6-6	-	TRBJ2-5	-	TGTGCCAGCAGTTACTCCCCAGGCGCTCAGTACTTC	CASSYSPGAQYF
TRBV5-1	-	TRBJ1-1	few	TGCGCCAGCAGCTTGGACATCGTCAACACTGAAGCTTTCTTT	CASSLDIVNTEAFF
TRBV27	TRBD2	TRBJ2-3	-	TGTGCCAGCAAGTCTTGGGAGGGTTCCACAGATACGCAGTATTTT	CASKSWEGSTDTQYF
TRBV7-8	TRBD1	TRBJ1-2	once	TGTGCCAGCAGCCAGAAAACATCGGGACAGCCTAACTATGGCTACACCTTC	CASSQKTSGQPNYGYTF
TRBV6-2/TRBV6-3	-	TRBJ1-5	-	TGTGCCAGCAGCCAGCCACCCTCGGGGAGTCAGCCCCAGCATTTT	CASSQPPSGSQPQHF
TRBV14	TRBD2	TRBJ2-7	-	TGTGCCAGCAGCCAAACATCTAGCGGGACAGATGCCTACGAGCAGTACTTC	CASSQTSSGTDAYEQYF
TRBV5-1	TRBD1	TRBJ2-7	-	TGCGCCAGCAGCTTGGCCATGACAGGGGATCTAAGCGAGCAGTACTTC	CASSLAMTGDLSEQYF
TRBV3-1/TRBV3-2	-	TRBJ1-1	-	TGTGCCAGCAGGTATGGCAACACTGAAGCTTTCTTT	CASRYGNTEAFF
TRBV5-1	TRBD1	TRBJ1-1	-	TGCGCCAGCAGCTTAGGCAGGGGGGTCGCTGAAGCTTTCTTT	CASSLGRGVAEAFF
TRBV5-5	TRBD1	TRBJ2-2	few	TGTGCCAGCAAGCCGGGACAGGCGGACACCGGGGAGCTGTTTTTT	CASKPGQADTGELFF
TRBV27	TRBD2	TRBJ2-3	-	TGTGCCAGCAGCCGTAGCGGGTTTGGGGAAGATACGCAGTATTTT	CASSRSGFGEDTQYF
TRBV18	TRBD1	TRBJ2-7	few	TGTGCCAGCTCACCCATGGCGGACAGGGTTTCCCACGAGCAGTACTTC	CASSPMADRVSHEQYF
TRBV14	TRBD2	TRBJ2-5	-	TGTGCCAGCAACGACCAGCGGGGGGGTTTGGAGACCCAGTACTTC	CASNDQRGGLETQYF
TRBV7-6	-	TRBJ2-6	-	TGTGCCAGCAGCTTACGAGGCAGGGGAGCCACTGGGGCCAACGTCCTGACTTTC	CASSLRGRGATGANVLTF
TRBV7-9	-	TRBJ1-2	-	TGTGCCAGCAGCTTAGGTCAGGAAGATGGCTACACCTTC	CASSLGQEDGYTF
TRBV3-1/TRBV3-2	-	TRBJ1-6	few	TGTGCCAGCAGCCAAGGACAGATTAATTCACCCCTCCACTTT	CASSQGQINSPLHF
TRBV10-3	TRBD1	TRBJ2-7	few	TGTGCCATCAGTGATCCCCCAAAGGGACAGGGGTCGGGCGAGCAGTACTTC	CAISDPPKGQGSGEQYF